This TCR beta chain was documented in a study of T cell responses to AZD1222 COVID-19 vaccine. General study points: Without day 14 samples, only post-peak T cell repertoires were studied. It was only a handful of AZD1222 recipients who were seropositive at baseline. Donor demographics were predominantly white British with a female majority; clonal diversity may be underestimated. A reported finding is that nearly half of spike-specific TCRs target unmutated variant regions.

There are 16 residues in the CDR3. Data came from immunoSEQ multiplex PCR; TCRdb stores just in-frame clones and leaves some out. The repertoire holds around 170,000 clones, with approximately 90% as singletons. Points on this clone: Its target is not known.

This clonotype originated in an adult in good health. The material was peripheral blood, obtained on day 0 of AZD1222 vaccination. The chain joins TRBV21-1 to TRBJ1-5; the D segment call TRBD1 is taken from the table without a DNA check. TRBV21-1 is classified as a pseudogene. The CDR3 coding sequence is TGTGCCAGCAGCTCCAGGACAGGGGGGAGCAATCAGCCCCAGCATTTT. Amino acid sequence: CASSSRTGGSNQPQHF.